This paragraph reports one T cell receptor (beta chain). CDR3 length equals 18 residues. Germline-derived CDR1 and CDR2 are SGHAT and FQNNGV. V lost 1 base and J lost 2, with 21 bases in between. The data derive from a study of T cell responses to AZD1222 COVID-19 vaccine. Profiled with immunoSEQ multiplex PCR; TCRdb holds only in-frame clones, not every one. The sample has 150,000 to 160,000 clones, about 89% seen once; the top ten hold roughly a tenth. The input for sequencing was peripheral blood, taken 28 days after the second AZD1222 dose. V is TRBV11-2 and J is TRBJ2-7; the D gene is possibly TRBD2 (6 bases). This clonotype originated in an adult who received the AZD1222 COVID-19 vaccine. This CDR3 reads CASSLGESLRGDAYEQYF. The CDR3 DNA sequence: TGTGCCAGCAGCTTAGGCGAATCTCTTCGCGGGGATGCCTACGAGCAGTACTTC.